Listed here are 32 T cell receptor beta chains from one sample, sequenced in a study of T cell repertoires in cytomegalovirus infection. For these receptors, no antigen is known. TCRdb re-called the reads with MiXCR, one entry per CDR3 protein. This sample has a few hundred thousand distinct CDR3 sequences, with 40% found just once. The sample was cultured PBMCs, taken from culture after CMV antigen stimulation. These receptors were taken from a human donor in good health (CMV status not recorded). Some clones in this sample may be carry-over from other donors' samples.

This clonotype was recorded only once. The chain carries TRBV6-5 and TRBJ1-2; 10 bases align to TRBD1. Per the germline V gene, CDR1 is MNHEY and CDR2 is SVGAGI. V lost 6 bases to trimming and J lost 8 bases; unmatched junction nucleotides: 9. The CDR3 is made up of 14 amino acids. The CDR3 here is CASRQTGGAEGYTF. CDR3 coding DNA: TGTGCCAGCAGGCAGACAGGGGGCGCAGAAGGCTACACCTTC.

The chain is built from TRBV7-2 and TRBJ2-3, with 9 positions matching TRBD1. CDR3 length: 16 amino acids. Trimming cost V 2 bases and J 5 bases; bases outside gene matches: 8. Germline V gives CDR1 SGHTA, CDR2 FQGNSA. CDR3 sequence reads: CASSLMGTGGVDTQYF. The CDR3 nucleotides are TGTGCCAGCAGCTTAATGGGTACAGGGGGCGTAGATACGCAGTATTTT.

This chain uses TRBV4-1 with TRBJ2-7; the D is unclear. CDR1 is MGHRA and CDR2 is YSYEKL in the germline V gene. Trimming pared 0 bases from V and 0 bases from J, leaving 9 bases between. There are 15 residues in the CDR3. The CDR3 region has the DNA TGCGCCAGCAGCCAAGACGACGGCAGCTCCTACGAGCAGTACTTC. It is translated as CASSQDDGSSYEQYF.

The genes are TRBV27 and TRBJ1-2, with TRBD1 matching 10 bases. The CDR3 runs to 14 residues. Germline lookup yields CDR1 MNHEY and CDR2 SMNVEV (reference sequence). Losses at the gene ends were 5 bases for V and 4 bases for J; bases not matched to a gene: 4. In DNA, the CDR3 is TGTGCCAGCAGTCCGAGGACAGGGGGCTATGGCTACACCTTC. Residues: CASSPRTGGYGYTF.

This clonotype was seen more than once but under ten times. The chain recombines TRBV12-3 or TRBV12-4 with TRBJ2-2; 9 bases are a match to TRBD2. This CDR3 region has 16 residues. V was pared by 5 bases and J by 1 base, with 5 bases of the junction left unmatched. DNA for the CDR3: TGTGCCAGCAGTGTAACGACTAGCGGGAACACCGGGGAGCTGTTTTTT. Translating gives CASSVTTSGNTGELFF.

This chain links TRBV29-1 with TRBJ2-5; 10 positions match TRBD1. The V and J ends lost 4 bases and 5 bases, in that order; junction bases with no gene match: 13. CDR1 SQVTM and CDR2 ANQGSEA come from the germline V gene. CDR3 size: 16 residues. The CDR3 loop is CSVGLLGTGARETQYF. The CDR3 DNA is TGCAGCGTTGGCCTATTGGGGACAGGGGCAAGGGAGACCCAGTACTTC.

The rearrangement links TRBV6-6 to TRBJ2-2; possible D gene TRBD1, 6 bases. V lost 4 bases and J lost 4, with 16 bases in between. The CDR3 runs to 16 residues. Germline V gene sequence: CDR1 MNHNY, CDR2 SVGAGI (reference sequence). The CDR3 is CASSFTSRTVTGELFF. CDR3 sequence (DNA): TGTGCCAGCAGTTTTACGTCTCGGACAGTCACCGGGGAGCTGTTTTTT.

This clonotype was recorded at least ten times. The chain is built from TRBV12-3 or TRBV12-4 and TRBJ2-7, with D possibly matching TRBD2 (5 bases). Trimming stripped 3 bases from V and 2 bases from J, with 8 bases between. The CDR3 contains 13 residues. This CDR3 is CASSFRGTYEQYF. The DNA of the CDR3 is TGTGCCAGCAGTTTCCGGGGAACCTACGAGCAGTACTTC.

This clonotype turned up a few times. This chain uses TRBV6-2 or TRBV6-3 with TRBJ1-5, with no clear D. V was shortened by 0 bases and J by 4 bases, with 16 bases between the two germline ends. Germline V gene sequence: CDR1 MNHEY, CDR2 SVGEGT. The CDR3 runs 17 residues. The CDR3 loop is CASSYSLRSTRNQPQHF. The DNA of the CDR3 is TGTGCCAGCAGTTACTCGTTACGATCCACGAGAAATCAGCCCCAGCATTTT.

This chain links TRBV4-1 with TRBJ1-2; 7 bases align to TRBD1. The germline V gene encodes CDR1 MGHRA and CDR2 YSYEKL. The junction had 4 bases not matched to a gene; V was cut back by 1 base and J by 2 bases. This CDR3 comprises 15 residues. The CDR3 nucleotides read TGCGCCAGCAGCCAAGGGACAGGACTCAACTATGGCTACACCTTC. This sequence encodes CASSQGTGLNYGYTF.

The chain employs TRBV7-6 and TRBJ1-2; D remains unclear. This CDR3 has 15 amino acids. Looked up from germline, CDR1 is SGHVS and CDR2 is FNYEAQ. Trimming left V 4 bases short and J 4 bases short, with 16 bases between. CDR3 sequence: CASSSLVGDIYGYTF. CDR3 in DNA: TGTGCCAGCAGCTCCTTAGTCGGAGACATCTATGGCTACACCTTC.

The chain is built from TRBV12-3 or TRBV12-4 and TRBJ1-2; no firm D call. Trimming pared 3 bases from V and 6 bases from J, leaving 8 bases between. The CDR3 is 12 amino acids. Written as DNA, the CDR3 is TGTGCCAGCAGTTTTCAATCAGATGGCTACACCTTC. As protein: CASSFQSDGYTF.

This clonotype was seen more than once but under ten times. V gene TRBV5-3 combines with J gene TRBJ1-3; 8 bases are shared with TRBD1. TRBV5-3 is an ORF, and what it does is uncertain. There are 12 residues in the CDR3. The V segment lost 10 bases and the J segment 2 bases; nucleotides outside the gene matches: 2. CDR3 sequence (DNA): TGTGCCGGACAGGGAGCTGGAAACACCATATATTTT. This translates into CAGQGAGNTIYF.

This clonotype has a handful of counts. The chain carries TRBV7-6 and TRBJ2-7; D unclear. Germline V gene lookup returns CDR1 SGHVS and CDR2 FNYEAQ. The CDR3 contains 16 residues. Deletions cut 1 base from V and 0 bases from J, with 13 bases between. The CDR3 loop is CASSLGAGTNSYEQYF. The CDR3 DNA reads TGTGCCAGCAGCTTAGGGGCAGGAACCAACTCCTACGAGCAGTACTTC. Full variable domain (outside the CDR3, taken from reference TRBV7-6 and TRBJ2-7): GAGVSQSPRYKVTKRGQDVALRCDPISGHVSLYWYRQALGQGPEFLTYFNYEAQQDKSGLPNDRFSAERPEGSISTLTIQRTEQRDSAMYRCASSLGAGTNSYEQYFGPGTRLTVT.

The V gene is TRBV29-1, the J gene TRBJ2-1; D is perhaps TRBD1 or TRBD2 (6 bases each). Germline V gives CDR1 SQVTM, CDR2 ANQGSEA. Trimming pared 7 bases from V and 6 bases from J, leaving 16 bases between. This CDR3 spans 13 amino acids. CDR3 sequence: CSGGAGWGNEQFF. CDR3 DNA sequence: TGCAGCGGGGGGGCCGGGTGGGGCAATGAGCAGTTCTTC.

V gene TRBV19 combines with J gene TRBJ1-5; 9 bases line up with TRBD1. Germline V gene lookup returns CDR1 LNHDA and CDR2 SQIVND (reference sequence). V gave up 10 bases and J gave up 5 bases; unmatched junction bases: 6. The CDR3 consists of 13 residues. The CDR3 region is CATRDRVDQPQHF. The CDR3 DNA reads TGTGCCACTCGGGACAGGGTCGATCAGCCCCAGCATTTT.

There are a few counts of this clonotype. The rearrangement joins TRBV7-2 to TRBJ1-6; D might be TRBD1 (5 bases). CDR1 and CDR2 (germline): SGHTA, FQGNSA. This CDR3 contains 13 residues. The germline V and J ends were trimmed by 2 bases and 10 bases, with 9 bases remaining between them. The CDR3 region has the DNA TGTGCCAGCAGCTTAAGGGGTAGATCACCCCTCCACTTT. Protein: CASSLRGRSPLHF.

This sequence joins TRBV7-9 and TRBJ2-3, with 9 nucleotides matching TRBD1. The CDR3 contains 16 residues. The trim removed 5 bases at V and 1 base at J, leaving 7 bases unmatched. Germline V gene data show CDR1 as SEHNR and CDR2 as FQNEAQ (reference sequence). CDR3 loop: CASSDGQGRRTDTQYF. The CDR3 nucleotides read TGTGCCAGCAGCGATGGACAGGGGAGGCGCACAGATACGCAGTATTTT.

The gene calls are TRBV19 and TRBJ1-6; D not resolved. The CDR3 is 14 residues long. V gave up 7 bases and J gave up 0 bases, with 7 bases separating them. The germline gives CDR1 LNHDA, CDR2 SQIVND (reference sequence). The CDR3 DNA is TGTGCCAGTAAAACCCTCTCCTATAATTCACCCCTCCACTTT. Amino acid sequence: CASKTLSYNSPLHF.

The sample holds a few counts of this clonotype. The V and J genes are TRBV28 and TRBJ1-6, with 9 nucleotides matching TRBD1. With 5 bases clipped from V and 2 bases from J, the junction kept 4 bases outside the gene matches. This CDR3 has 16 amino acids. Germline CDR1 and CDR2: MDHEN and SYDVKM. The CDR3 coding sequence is TGTGCCAGCAGTGCCGACAGGGGGGCCTATAATTCACCCCTCCACTTT. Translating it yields CASSADRGAYNSPLHF.

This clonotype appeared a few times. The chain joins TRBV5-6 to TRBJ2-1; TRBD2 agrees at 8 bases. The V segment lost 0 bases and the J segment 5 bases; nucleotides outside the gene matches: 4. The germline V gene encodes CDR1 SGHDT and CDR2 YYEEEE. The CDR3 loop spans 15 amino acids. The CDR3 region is CASSLALAEHNEQFF. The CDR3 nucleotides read TGTGCCAGCAGCTTGGCACTAGCGGAACACAATGAGCAGTTCTTC.

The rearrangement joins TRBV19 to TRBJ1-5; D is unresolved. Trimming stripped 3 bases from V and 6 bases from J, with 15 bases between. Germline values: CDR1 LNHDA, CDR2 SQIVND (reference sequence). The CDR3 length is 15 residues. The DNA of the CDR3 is TGTGCCAGTAGTATGGGCAGGTCAGGAGCTCAGCCCCAGCATTTT. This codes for CASSMGRSGAQPQHF.

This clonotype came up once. CDR3 coding DNA: TGTGCCAGCAGGTCTACGGGATCCTCACCCCTCCACTTT. Its translation: CASRSTGSSPLHF. J is TRBJ1-6 and V is TRBV12-3 or TRBV12-4, with no clear D. CDR3 size: 13 residues. Deletions cut 6 bases from V and 10 bases from J, with 13 bases between.

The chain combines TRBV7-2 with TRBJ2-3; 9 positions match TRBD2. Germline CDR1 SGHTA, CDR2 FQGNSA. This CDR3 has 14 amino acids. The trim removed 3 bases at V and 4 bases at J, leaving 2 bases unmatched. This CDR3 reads CASSFSGSPDTQYF. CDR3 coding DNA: TGTGCCAGCAGCTTTAGCGGGAGCCCAGATACGCAGTATTTT.

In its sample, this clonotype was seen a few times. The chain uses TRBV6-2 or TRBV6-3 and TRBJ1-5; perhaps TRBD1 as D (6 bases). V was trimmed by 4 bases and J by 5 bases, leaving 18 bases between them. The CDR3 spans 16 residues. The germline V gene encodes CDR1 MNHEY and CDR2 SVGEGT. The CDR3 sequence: CASSSTPEGVDQPQHF. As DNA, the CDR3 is TGTGCCAGCAGTTCCACCCCCGAGGGGGTCGATCAGCCCCAGCATTTT.

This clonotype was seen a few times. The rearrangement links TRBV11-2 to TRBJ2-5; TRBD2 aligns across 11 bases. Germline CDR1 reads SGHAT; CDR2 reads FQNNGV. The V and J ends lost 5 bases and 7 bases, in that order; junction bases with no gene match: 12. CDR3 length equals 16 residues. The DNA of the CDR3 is TGTGCCAGCAGCCTCACCGGGACTAGCGGCTTAAGGACCCAGTACTTC. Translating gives CASSLTGTSGLRTQYF. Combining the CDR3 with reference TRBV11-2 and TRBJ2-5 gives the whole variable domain EAGVAQSPRYKIIEKRQSVAFWCNPISGHATLYWYQQILGQGPKLLIQFQNNGVVDDSQLPKDRFSAERLKGVDSTLKIQPAKLEDSAVYLCASSLTGTSGLRTQYFGPGTRLLVL.

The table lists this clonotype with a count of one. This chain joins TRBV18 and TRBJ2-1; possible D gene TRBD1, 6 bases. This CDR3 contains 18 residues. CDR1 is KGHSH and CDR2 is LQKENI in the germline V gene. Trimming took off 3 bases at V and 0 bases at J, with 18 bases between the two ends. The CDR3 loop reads CASSPGADSDYSYNEQFF. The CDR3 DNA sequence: TGTGCCAGCTCACCGGGGGCTGATAGCGACTACTCCTACAATGAGCAGTTCTTC. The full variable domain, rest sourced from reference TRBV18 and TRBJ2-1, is NAGVMQNPRHLVRRRGQEARLRCSPMKGHSHVYWYRQLPEEGLKFMVYLQKENIIDESGMPKERFSAEFPKEGPSILRIQQVVRGDSAAYFCASSPGADSDYSYNEQFFGPGTRLTVL.

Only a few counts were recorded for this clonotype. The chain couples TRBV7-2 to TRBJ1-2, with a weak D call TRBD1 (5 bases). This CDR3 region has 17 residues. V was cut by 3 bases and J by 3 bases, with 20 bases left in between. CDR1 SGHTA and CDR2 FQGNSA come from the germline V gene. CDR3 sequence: CASSFSSGMSTDYGYTF. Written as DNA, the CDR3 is TGTGCCAGCAGCTTTAGCAGCGGGATGTCGACAGACTATGGCTACACCTTC.

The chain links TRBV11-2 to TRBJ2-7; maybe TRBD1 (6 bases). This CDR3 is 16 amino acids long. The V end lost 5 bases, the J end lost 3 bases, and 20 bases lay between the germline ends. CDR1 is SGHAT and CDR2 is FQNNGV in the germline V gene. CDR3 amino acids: CASSPYRDKFLYEQYF. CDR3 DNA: TGTGCCAGCAGCCCCTACCGGGACAAATTTCTCTACGAGCAGTACTTC.

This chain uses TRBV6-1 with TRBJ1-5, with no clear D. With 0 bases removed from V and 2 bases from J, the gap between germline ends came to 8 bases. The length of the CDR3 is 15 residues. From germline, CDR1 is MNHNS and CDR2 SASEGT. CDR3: CASSEALGRNQPQHF. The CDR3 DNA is TGTGCCAGCAGTGAAGCGCTTGGGCGCAATCAGCCCCAGCATTTT.

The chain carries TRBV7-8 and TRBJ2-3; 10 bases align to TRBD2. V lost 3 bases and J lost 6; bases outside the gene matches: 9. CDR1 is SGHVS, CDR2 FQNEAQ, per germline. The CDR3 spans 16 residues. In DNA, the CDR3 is TGTGCCAGCAGCTTCGAGCGGGAGGGCCTGGGGGATACGCAGTATTTT. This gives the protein CASSFEREGLGDTQYF.

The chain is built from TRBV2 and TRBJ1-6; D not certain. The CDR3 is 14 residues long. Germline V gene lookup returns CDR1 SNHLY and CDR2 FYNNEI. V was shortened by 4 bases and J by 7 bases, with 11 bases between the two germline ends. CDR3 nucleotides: TGTGCCAGCAGTGGCGACCCCGGCAATTCACCCCTCCACTTT. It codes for CASSGDPGNSPLHF.